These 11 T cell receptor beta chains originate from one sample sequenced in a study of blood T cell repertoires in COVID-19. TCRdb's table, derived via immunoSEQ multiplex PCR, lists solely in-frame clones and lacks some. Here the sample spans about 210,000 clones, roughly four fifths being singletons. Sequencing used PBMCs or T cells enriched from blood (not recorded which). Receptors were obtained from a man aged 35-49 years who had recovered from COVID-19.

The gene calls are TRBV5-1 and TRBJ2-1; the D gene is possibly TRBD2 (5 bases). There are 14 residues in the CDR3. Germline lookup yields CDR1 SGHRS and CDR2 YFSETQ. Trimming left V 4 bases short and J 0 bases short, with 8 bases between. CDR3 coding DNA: TGCGCCAGCAGCGAGGACTCCTCCTACAATGAGCAGTTCTTC. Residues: CASSEDSSYNEQFF.

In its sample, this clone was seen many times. CDR3 residues: CASSQDPRVNYGYTF. CDR3 DNA: TGCGCCAGCAGCCAAGACCCCCGAGTTAACTATGGCTACACCTTC. This chain links TRBV4-1 with TRBJ1-2; D remains ambiguous. Germline CDR1 reads MGHRA; CDR2 reads YSYEKL. This CDR3 has 15 residues. The germline V and J ends were trimmed by 0 bases and 1 base, with 9 bases remaining between them.

DNA for the CDR3: TGTGCCAGCAGCCGCCTTACAGATACGCAGTATTTT. Amino acid sequence: CASSRLTDTQYF. The gene calls are TRBV7-8 and TRBJ2-3; no definite D call. Germline CDR1 SGHVS, CDR2 FQNEAQ. The ends were cut back, 5 bases at V and 3 bases at J, with 6 bases in the middle. The CDR3 has 12 amino acids.

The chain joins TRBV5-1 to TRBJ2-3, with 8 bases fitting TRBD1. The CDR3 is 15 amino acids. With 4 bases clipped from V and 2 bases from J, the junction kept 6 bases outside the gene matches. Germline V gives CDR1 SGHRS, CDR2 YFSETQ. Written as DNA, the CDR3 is TGCGCCAGCAGCCCGGGACAGGCTTTCACAGATACGCAGTATTTT. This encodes CASSPGQAFTDTQYF.

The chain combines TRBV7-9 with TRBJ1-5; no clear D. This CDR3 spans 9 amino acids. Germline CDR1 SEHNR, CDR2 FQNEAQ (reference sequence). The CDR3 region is CHGNQPQHF. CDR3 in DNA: TGTCATGGCAATCAGCCCCAGCATTTT.

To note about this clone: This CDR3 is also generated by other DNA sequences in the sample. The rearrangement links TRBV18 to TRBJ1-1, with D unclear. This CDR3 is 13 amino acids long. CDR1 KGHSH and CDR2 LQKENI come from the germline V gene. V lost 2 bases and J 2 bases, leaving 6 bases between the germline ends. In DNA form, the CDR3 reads TGTGCCAGCTCACCAACCGGTAACACTGAAGCTTTCTTT. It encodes CASSPTGNTEAFF.

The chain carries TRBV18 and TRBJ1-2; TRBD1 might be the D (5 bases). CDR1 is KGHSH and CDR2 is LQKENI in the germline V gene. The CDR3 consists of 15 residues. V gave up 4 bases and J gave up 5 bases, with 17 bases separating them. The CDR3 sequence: CASSLAETALYGYTF. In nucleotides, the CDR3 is TGTGCCAGCTCACTAGCCGAGACAGCTCTATATGGCTACACCTTC.

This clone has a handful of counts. The CDR3 DNA reads as TGTGCCAGCGACCCGATTAATATACAGGGGGCGGCTTTCTTT. Translation: CASDPINIQGAAFF. The rearrangement uses TRBV28 and TRBJ1-1, with 9 bases matching TRBD1. With V trimmed by 8 bases and J by 11 bases, 15 bases remained unmatched. In germline, CDR1 is MDHEN, CDR2 SYDVKM. The CDR3 covers 14 residues.

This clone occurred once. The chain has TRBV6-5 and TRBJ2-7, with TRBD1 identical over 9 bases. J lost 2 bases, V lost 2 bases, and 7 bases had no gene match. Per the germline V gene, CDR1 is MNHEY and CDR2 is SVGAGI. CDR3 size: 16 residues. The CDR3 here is CASSYTPGTGTYEQYF. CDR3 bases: TGTGCCAGCAGTTACACTCCCGGGACAGGGACCTACGAGCAGTACTTC.

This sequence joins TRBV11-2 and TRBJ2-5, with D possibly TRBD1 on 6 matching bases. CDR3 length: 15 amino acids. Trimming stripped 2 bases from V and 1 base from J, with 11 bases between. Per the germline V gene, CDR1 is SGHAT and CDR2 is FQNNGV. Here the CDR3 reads CASSLMGTTQETQYF. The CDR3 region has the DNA TGTGCCAGCAGCTTAATGGGGACAACCCAAGAGACCCAGTACTTC.

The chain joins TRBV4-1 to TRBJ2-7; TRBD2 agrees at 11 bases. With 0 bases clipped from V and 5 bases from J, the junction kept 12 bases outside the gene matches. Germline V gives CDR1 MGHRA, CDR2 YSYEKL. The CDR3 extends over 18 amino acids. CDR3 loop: CASSQDSTLGLAAHEQYF. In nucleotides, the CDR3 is TGCGCCAGCAGCCAAGACTCTACATTGGGACTAGCGGCACACGAGCAGTACTTC.